This T cell receptor beta chain was profiled in a study of T-cell memory formation after mild COVID-19. General study points: Pre-infection memory contained some responding clones, which suggested that cross-reactive memory had joined. Clones shrinking between day 15 and 85 showed a balanced CD4/CD8 split, and those that grew later tilted toward CD4+.

From the 5' RACE reads, TCRdb called clonotypes with MiXCR, one entry per CDR3 protein. Here the sample spans around 300,000 distinct CDR3 sequences, roughly a fifth being singletons. This clonotype was picked up a small number of times. As yet, its antigen is unknown. Germline CDR1 reads LGHNA; CDR2 reads YSLEER. CDR3 size: 16 residues. V was clipped by 3 bases and J by 4 bases; unmatched bases: 10. The sequence derives from a man aged 18 to 29 who had mild COVID-19 (a few samples of this study predate the infection). Cell type and time point are not known. V gene TRBV4-3 combines with J gene TRBJ1-1, with TRBD1 matching over 8 bases. Specimen: PBMCs or a T cell subset sorted from them (not recorded which). CDR3 region: CASSHSLGQDGTEAFF. DNA of the CDR3: TGCGCCAGCAGCCACTCCCTGGGACAGGATGGCACTGAAGCTTTCTTT.